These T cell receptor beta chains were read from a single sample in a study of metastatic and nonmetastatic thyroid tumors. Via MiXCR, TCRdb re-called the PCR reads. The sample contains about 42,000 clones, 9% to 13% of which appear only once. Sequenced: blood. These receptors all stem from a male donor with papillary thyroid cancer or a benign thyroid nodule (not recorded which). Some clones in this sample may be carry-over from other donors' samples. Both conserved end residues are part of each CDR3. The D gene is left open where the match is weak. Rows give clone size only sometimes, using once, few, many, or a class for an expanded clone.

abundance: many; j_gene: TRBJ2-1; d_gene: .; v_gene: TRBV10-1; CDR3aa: CASSRWQGSWFF; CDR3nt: TGCGCCAGCAGTAGGTGGCAGGGAAGTTGGTTCTTC
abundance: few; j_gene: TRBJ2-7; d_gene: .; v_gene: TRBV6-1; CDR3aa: CASSESVDSYEQYF; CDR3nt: TGTGCCAGCAGTGAGAGCGTAGACTCCTACGAGCAGTACTTC
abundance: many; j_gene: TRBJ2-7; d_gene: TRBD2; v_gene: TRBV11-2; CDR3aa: CASSPTSGSLSYEQYF; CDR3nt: TGTGCCAGCAGCCCAACTAGCGGGAGTCTTTCCTACGAGCAGTACTTC
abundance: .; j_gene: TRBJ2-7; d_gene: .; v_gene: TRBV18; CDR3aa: CASSPPTQGYEQYF; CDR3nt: TGTGCCAGCTCACCACCGACGCAGGGTTACGAGCAGTACTTC
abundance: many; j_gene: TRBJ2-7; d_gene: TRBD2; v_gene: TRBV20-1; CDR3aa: CSARLGGSVLGEQYF; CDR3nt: TGCAGTGCTAGACTCGGGGGGAGCGTCCTAGGGGAGCAGTACTTC
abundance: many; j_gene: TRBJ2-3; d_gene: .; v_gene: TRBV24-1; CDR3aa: CATSEVGGSTDTQYF; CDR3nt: TGTGCCACCAGTGAAGTAGGGGGTAGCACAGATACGCAGTATTTT
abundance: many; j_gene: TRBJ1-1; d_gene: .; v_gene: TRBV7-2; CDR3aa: CASSLVLPAEAFF; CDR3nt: TGTGCCAGCAGCTTAGTATTGCCAGCTGAAGCTTTCTTT
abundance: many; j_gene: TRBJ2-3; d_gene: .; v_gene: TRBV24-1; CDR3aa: CATSDWGDEDTDTQYF; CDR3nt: TGTGCCACCAGTGATTGGGGAGATGAGGACACAGATACGCAGTATTTT
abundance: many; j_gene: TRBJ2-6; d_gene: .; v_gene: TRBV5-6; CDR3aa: CASSYLSGANVLTF; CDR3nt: TGTGCCAGCAGCTATCTATCTGGGGCCAACGTCCTGACTTTC
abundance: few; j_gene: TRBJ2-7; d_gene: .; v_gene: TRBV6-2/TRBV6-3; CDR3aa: CASSTMTEQYF; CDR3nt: TGTGCCAGTAGTACTATGACCGAACAGTACTTC
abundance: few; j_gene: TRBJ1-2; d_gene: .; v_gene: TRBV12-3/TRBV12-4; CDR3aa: CASGPYGTKRGYTF; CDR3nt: TGTGCCAGCGGACCCTATGGGACTAAGCGTGGCTACACCTTC
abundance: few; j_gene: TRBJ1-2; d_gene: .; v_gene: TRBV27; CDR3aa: CASSRERVNYVYTF; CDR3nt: TGTGCCAGCTCCAGGGAGCGTGTTAACTATGTCTACACCTTC
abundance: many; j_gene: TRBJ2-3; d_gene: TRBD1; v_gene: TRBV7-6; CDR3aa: CASSSTRTGGTDTQYF; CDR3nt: TGTGCCAGCAGCTCAACCCGGACAGGAGGCACAGATACGCAGTATTTT
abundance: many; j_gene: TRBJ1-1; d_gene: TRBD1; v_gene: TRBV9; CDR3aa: CASSVGTGEAFF; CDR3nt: TGTGCCAGCAGCGTAGGGACAGGGGAAGCTTTCTTT
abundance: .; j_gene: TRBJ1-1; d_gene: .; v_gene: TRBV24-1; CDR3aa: CATSAPTRGTEAFF; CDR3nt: TGTGCCACCAGTGCCCCTACGCGGGGGACTGAAGCTTTCTTT
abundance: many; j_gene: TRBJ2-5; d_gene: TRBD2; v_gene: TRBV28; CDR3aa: CASTLGLAVQETQYF; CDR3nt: TGTGCCAGCACCTTAGGACTAGCTGTGCAAGAGACCCAGTACTTC
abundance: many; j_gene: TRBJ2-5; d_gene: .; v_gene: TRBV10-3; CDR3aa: CAISDPRRETQYF; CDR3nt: TGTGCCATCAGTGACCCGAGGAGGGAGACCCAGTACTTC
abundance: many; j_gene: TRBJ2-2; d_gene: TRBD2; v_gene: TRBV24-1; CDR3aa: CATSDTGLAGINTGELFF; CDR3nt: TGTGCCACCAGTGACACAGGACTAGCGGGAATCAACACCGGGGAGCTGTTTTTT
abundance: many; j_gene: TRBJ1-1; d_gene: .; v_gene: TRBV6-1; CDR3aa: CASSGFGKGTEAFF; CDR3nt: TGTGCCAGCAGTGGCTTCGGGAAGGGGACTGAAGCTTTCTTT
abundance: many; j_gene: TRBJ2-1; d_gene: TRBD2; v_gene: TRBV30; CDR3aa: CAWRRLAGGPEQFF; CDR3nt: TGTGCCTGGAGGAGACTAGCGGGAGGGCCGGAGCAGTTCTTC
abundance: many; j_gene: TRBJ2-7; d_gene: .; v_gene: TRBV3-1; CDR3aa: CASSPATISYEQYF; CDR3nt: TGTGCCAGCAGCCCGGCGACTATTTCCTACGAGCAGTACTTC
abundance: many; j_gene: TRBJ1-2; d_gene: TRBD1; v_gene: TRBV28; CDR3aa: CASSRQGAEVTYGYTF; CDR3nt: TGTGCCAGCAGCCGACAGGGGGCAGAAGTTACCTATGGCTACACCTTC
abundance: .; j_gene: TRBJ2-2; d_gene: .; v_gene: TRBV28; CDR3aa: CASSLWGWGASTGELFF; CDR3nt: TGTGCCAGCAGTTTGTGGGGTTGGGGAGCGAGCACCGGGGAGCTGTTTTTT
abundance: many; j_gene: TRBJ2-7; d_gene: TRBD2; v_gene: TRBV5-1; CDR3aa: CASSPGLAGVWASYEQYF; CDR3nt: TGCGCCAGCAGCCCGGGACTAGCGGGAGTTTGGGCATCCTACGAGCAGTACTTC
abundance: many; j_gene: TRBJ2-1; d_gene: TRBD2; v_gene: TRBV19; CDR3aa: CASSPGGSSYNEQFF; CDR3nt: TGTGCCAGTAGTCCGGGCGGGAGCTCCTACAATGAGCAGTTCTTC
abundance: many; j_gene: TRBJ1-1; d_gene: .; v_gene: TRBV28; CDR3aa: CASRLLENTEAFF; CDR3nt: TGTGCCAGCAGACTACTAGAGAACACTGAAGCTTTCTTT
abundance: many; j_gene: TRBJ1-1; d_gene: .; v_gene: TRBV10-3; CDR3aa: CAITRALQNTEAFF; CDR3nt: TGTGCCATCACCCGGGCCCTCCAGAACACTGAAGCTTTCTTT
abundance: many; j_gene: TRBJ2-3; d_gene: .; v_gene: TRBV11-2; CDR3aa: CASSPGGWPLQPTDTQYF; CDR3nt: TGTGCCAGCAGCCCAGGGGGGTGGCCACTCCAACCCACAGATACGCAGTATTTT
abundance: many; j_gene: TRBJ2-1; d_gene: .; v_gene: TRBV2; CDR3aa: CASSELGSQGGEQFF; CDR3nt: TGTGCCAGCAGTGAACTGGGGAGTCAGGGGGGGGAGCAGTTCTTC
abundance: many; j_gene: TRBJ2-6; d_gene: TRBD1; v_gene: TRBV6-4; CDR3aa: CASSDSGTGFGANVLTF; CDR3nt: TGTGCCAGCAGTGACTCCGGGACAGGGTTTGGGGCCAACGTCCTGACTTTC
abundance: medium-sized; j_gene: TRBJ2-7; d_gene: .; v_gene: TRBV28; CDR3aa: CASREGTTHSYEQYF; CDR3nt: TGTGCCAGCAGGGAAGGGACCACTCATTCCTACGAGCAGTACTTC
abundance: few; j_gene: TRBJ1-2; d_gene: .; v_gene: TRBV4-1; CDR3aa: CASSQDGYRGNYGYTF; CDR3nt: TGCGCCAGCAGCCAGGATGGTTATCGGGGGAACTATGGCTACACCTTC
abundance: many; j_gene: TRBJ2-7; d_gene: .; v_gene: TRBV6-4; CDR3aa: CARGRDEQYF; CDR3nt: TGTGCCAGAGGAAGGGACGAGCAGTACTTC
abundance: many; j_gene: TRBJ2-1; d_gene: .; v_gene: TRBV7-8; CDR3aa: CASSLEGPSYNEQFF; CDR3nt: TGTGCCAGCAGCTTAGAGGGACCCTCCTACAATGAGCAGTTCTTC
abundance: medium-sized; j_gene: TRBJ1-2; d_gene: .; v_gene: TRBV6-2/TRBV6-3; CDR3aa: CASSTPRGGGYTF; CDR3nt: TGTGCCAGCAGTACCCCCCGGGGCGGTGGCTACACCTTC
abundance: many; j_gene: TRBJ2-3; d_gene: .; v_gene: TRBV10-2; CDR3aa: CASSEFATPSTDTQYF; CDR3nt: TGCGCCAGCAGTGAGTTCGCGACGCCCAGCACAGATACGCAGTATTTT
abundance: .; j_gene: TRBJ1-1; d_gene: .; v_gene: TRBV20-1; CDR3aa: CSATTSNTEAFF; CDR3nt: TGCAGTGCAACGACAAGCAACACTGAAGCTTTCTTT
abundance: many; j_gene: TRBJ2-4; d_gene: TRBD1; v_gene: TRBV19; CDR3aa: CASSIQGQGLNIQYF; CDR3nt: TGTGCCAGTAGCATACAGGGACAGGGGTTAAACATTCAGTACTTC
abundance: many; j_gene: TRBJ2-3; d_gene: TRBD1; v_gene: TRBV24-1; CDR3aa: CATSDPPGQGADTQYF; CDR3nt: TGTGCCACCAGTGATCCTCCGGGACAGGGGGCAGATACGCAGTATTTT
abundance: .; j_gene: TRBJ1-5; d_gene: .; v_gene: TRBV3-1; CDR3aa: CASSQGEGGLIQPPHF; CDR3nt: TGTGCCAGCAGCCAAGGTGAAGGGGGGTTAATTCAGCCCCCGCATTTT
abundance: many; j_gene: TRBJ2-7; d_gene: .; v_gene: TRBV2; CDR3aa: CASRVTARYEQYF; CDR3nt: TGTGCCAGCAGGGTGACGGCGAGATACGAGCAGTACTTC
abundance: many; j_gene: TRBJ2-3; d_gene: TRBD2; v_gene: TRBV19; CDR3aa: CASSPRTSGNTDTQYF; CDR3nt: TGTGCCAGTAGTCCCCGGACTAGCGGGAACACAGATACGCAGTATTTT
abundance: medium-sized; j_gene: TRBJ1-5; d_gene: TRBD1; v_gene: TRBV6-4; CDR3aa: CASSGTGGFQPQHF; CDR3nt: TGTGCCAGCAGTGGGACAGGGGGATTTCAGCCCCAGCATTTT
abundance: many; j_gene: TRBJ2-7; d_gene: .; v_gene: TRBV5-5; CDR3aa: CASSITGYEQYF; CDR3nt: TGTGCCAGCAGCATCACAGGGTACGAGCAGTACTTC
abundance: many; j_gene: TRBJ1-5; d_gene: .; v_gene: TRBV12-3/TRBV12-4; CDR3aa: CASSPTDSSNQPQHF; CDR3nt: TGTGCCAGCAGTCCCACCGACTCTAGCAATCAGCCCCAGCATTTT
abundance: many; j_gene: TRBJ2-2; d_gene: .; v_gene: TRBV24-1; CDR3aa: CATGADSTGELFF; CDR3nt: TGTGCCACCGGGGCGGACAGCACCGGGGAGCTGTTTTTT
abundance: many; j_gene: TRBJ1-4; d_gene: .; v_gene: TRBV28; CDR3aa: CASSGVRGGTTNEKLFF; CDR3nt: TGTGCCAGCAGTGGAGTTAGAGGGGGAACAACTAATGAAAAACTGTTTTTT
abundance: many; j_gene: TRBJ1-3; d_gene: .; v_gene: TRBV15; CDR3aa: CATKDGNTIYF; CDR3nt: TGTGCCACCAAGGATGGAAACACCATATATTTT